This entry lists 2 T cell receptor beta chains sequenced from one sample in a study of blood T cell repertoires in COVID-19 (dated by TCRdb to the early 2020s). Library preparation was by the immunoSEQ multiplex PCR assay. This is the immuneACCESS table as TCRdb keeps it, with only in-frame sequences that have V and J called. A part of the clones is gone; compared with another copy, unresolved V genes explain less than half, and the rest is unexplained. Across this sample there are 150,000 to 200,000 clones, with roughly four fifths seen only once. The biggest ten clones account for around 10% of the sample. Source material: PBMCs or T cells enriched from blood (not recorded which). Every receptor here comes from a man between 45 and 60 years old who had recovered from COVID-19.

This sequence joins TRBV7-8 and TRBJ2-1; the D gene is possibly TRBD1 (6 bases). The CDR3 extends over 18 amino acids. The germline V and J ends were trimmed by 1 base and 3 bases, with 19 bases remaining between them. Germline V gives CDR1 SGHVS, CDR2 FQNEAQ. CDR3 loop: CASSLVGLGGHFYNEQFF. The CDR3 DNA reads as TGTGCCAGCAGCTTAGTGGGGTTAGGGGGACATTTCTACAATGAGCAGTTCTTC.

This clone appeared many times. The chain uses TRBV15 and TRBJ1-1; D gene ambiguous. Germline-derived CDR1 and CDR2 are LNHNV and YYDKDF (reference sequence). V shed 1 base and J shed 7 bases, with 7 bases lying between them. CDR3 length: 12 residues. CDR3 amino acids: CATSRVGYEAFF. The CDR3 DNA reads TGTGCCACCAGCAGAGTCGGGTATGAAGCTTTCTTT.